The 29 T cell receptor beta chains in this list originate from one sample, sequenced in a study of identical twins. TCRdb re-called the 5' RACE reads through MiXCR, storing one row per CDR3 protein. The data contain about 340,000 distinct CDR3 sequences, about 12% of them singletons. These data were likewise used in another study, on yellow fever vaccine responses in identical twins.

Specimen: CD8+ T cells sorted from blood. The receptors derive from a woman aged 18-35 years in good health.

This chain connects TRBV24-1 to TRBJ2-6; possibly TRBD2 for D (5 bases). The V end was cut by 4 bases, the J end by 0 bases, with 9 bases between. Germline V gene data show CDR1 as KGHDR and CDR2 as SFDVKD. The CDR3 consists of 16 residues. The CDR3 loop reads CATSDREVSGANVLTF. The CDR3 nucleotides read TGTGCCACCAGTGACCGGGAAGTCTCTGGGGCCAACGTCCTGACTTTC.

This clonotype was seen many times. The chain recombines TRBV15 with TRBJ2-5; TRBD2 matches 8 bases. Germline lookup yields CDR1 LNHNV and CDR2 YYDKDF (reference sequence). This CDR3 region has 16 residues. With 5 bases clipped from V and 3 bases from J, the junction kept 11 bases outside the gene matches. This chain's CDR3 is CATSPQPAGGKETQYF. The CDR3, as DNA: TGTGCCACCAGCCCACAACCTGCGGGGGGAAAAGAGACCCAGTACTTC.

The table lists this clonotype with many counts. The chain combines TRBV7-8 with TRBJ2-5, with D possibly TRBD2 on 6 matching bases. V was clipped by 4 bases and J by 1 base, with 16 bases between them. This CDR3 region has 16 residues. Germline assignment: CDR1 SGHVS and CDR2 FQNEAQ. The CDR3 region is CASSSRVSGPQETQYF. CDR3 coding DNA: TGTGCCAGCAGCTCCCGGGTTAGCGGACCCCAAGAGACCCAGTACTTC. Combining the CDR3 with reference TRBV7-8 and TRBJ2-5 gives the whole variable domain GAGVSQSPRYKVAKRGQDVALRCDPISGHVSLFWYQQALGQGPEFLTYFQNEAQLDKSGLPSDRFFAERPEGSVSTLKIQRTQQEDSAVYLCASSSRVSGPQETQYFGPGTRLLVL.

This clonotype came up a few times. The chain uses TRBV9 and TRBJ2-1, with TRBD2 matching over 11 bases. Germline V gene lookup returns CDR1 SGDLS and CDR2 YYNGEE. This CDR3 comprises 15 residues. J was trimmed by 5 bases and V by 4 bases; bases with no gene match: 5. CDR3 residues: CASSLTSGEHNEQFF. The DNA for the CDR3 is TGTGCCAGCAGCCTGACTAGCGGGGAACACAATGAGCAGTTCTTC.

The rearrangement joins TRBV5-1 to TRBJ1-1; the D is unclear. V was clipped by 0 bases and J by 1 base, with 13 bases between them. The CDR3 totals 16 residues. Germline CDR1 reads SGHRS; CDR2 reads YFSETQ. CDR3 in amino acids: CASSLGLGGENTEAFF. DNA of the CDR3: TGCGCCAGCAGCTTGGGCCTGGGCGGGGAGAACACTGAAGCTTTCTTT. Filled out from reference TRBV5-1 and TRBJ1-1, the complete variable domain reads KAGVTQTPRYLIKTRGQQVTLSCSPISGHRSVSWYQQTPGQGLQFLFEYFSETQRNKGNFPGRFSGRQFSNSRSEMNVSTLELGDSALYLCASSLGLGGENTEAFFGQGTRLTVV.

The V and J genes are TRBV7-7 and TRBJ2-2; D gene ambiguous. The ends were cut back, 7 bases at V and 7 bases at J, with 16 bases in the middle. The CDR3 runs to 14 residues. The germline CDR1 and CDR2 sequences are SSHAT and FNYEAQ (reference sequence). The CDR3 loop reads CASTQDGVIGELFF. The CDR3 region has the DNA TGTGCCAGCACCCAGGATGGAGTTATCGGGGAGCTGTTTTTT.

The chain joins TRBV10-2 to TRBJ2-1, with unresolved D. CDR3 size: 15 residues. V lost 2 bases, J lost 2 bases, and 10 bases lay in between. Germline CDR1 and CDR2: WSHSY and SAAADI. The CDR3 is CASSEVTGPYNEQFF. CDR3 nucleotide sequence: TGCGCCAGCAGTGAGGTAACTGGGCCCTACAATGAGCAGTTCTTC.

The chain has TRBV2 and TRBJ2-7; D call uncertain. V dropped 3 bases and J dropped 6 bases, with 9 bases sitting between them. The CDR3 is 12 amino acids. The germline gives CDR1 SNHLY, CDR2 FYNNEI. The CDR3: CASSDATPEQYF. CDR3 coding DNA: TGTGCCAGCAGTGACGCAACGCCCGAGCAGTACTTC. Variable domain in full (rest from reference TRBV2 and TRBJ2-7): EPEVTQTPSHQVTQMGQEVILRCVPISNHLYFYWYRQILGQKVEFLVSFYNNEISEKSEIFDDQFSVERPDGSNFTLKIRSTKLEDSAMYFCASSDATPEQYFGPGTRLTVT.

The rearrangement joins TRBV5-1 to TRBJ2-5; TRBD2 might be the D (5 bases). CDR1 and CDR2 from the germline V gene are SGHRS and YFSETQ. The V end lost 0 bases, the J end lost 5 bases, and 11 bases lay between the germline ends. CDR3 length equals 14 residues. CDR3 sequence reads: CASSLGSGSETQYF. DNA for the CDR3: TGCGCCAGCAGCTTGGGATCGGGGTCTGAGACCCAGTACTTC.

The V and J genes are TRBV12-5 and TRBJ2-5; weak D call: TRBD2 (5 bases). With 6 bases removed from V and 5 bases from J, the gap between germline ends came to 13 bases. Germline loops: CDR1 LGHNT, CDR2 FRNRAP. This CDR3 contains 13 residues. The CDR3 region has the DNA TGTGCTAGTGGCACCCCAGGACTGGAGACCCAGTACTTC. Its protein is CASGTPGLETQYF.

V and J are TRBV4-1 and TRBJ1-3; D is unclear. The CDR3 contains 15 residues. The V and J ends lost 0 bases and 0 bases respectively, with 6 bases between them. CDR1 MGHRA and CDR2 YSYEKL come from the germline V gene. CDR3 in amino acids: CASSQDGNSGNTIYF. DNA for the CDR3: TGCGCCAGCAGCCAAGACGGAAACTCTGGAAACACCATATATTTT.

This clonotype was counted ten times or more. The CDR3 is CATSDFVLGQGYDEQFF. The CDR3 bases are TGTGCCACCAGTGATTTCGTCCTGGGACAGGGATACGATGAGCAGTTCTTC. J is TRBJ2-1 and V is TRBV24-1; 9 bases are shared with TRBD1. V shed 1 base, J shed 8 bases, and the junction held 11 bases outside the gene matches. The CDR3 sequence is 17 residues long. Germline CDR1 and CDR2: KGHDR and SFDVKD.

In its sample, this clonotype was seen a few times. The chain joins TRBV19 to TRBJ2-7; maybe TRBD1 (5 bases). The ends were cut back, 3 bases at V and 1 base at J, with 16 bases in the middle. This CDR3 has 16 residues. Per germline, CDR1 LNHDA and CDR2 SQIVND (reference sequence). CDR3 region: CASSIDSEAQSYEQYF. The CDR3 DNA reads TGTGCCAGTAGTATCGACAGCGAAGCTCAATCCTACGAGCAGTACTTC.

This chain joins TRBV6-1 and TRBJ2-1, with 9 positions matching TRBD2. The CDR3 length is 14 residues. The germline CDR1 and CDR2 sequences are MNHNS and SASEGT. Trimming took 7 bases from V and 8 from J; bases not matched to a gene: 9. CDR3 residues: CASKGGGRAYEQFF. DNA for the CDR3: TGTGCCAGCAAGGGGGGCGGGAGGGCCTATGAGCAGTTCTTC.

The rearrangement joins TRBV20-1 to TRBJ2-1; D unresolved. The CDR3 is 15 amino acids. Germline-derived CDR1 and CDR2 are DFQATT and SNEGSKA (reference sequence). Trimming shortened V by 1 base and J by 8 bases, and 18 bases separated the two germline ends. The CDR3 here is CSARGLDSGRDEQFF. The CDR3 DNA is TGCAGTGCTAGAGGTCTAGACTCTGGTAGGGATGAGCAGTTCTTC.

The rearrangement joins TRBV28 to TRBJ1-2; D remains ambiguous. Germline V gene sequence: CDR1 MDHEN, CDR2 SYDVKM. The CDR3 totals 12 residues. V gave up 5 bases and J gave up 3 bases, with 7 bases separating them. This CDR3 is CASSPDYYGYTF. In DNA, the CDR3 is TGTGCCAGCAGTCCCGACTACTATGGCTACACCTTC.

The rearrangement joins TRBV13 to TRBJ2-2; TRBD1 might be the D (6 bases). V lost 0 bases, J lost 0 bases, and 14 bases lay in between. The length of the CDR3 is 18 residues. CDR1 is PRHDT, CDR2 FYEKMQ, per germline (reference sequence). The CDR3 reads CASSLGDGGLANTGELFF. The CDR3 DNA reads TGTGCCAGCAGCTTAGGAGATGGGGGCCTCGCGAACACCGGGGAGCTGTTTTTT.

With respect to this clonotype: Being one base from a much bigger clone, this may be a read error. The CDR3: CASSLWGLGYNEQFF. The CDR3 DNA follows: TGTGCCAGCAGCTTATGGGGACTAGGATACAATGAGCAGTTCTTC. The chain recombines TRBV13 with TRBJ2-1, with 8 nucleotides matching TRBD2. This CDR3 contains 15 residues. With V trimmed by 2 bases and J by 4 bases, 4 bases remained unmatched. Germline loops: CDR1 PRHDT, CDR2 FYEKMQ (reference sequence).

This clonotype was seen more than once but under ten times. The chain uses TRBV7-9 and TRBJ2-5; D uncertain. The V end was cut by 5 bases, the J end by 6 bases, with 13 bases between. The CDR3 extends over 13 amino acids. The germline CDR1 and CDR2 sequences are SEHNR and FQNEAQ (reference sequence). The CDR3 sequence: CASSPKGGKTQYF. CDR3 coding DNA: TGTGCCAGCAGCCCCAAGGGCGGAAAGACCCAGTACTTC.

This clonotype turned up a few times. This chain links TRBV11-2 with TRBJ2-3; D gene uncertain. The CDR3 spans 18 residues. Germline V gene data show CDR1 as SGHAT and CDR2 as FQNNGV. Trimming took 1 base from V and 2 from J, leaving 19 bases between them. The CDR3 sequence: CASSLGSGEVFSTDTQYF. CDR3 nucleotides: TGTGCCAGCAGCTTAGGGAGTGGGGAAGTCTTCTCCACAGATACGCAGTATTTT.

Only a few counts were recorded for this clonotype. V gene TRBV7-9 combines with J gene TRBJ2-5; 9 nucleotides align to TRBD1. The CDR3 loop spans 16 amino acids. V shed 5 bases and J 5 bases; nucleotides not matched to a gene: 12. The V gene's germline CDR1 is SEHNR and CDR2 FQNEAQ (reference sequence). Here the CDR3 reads CASSPTHGQGRETQYF. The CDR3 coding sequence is TGTGCCAGCAGCCCAACCCACGGACAGGGGCGGGAGACCCAGTACTTC.

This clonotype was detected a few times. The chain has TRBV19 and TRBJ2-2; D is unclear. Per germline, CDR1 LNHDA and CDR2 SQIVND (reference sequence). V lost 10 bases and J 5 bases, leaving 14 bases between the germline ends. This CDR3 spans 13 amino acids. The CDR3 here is CATSISGTGELFF. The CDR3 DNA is TGTGCCACCAGTATCTCCGGGACCGGGGAGCTGTTTTTT. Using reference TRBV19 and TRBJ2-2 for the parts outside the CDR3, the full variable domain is DGGITQSPKYLFRKEGQNVTLSCEQNLNHDAMYWYRQDPGQGLRLIYYSQIVNDFQKGDIAEGYSVSREKKESFPLTVTSAQKNPTAFYLCATSISGTGELFFGEGSRLTVL.

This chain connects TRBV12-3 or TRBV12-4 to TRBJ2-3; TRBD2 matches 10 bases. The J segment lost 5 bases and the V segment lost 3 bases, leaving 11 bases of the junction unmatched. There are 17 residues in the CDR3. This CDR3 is CASSFQVASGSQDTQYF. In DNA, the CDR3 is TGTGCCAGCAGTTTTCAAGTGGCTAGCGGGAGTCAAGATACGCAGTATTTT.

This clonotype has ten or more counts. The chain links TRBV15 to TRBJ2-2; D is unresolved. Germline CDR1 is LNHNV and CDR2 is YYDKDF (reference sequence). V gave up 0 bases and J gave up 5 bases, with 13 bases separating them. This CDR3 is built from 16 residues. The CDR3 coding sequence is TGTGCCACCAGCAGAGAATCGACTGGGGATACCGGGGAGCTGTTTTTT. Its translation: CATSRESTGDTGELFF.

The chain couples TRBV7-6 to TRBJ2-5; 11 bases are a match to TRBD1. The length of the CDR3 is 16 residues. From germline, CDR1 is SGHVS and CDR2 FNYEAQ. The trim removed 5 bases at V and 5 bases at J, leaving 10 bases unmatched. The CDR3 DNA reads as TGTGCCAGCAGCCCGAGGACAGGGGGCGAGGAGGAGACCCAGTACTTC. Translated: CASSPRTGGEEETQYF. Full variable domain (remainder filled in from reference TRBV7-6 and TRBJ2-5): GAGVSQSPRYKVTKRGQDVALRCDPISGHVSLYWYRQALGQGPEFLTYFNYEAQQDKSGLPNDRFSAERPEGSISTLTIQRTEQRDSAMYRCASSPRTGGEEETQYFGPGTRLLVL.

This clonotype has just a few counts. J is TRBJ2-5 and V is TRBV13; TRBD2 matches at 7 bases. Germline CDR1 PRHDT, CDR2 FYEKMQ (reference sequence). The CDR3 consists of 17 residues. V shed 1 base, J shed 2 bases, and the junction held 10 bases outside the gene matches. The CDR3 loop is CASSLDRQRGLQETQYF. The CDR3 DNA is TGTGCCAGCAGCTTAGATAGGCAGCGGGGACTTCAAGAGACCCAGTACTTC. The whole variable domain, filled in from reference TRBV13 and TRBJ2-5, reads AAGVIQSPRHLIKEKRETATLKCYPIPRHDTVYWYQQGPGQDPQFLISFYEKMQSDKGSIPDRFSAQQFSDYHSELNMSSLELGDSALYFCASSLDRQRGLQETQYFGPGTRLLVL.

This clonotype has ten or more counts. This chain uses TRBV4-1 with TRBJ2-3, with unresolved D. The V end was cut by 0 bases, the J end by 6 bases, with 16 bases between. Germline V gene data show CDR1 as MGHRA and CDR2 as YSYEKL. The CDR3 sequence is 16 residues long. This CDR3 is CASSQDGVPVSDTQYF. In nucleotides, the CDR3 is TGCGCCAGCAGCCAAGATGGGGTGCCGGTGAGCGATACGCAGTATTTT.

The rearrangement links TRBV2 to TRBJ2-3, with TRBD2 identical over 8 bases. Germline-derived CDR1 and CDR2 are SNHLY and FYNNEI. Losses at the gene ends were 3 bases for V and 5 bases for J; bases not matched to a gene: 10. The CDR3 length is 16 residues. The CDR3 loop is CASSDWAGGEKDTQYF. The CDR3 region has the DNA TGTGCCAGCAGTGATTGGGCGGGAGGCGAGAAAGATACGCAGTATTTT. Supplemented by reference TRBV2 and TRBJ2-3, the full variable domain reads EPEVTQTPSHQVTQMGQEVILRCVPISNHLYFYWYRQILGQKVEFLVSFYNNEISEKSEIFDDQFSVERPDGSNFTLKIRSTKLEDSAMYFCASSDWAGGEKDTQYFGPGTRLTVL.

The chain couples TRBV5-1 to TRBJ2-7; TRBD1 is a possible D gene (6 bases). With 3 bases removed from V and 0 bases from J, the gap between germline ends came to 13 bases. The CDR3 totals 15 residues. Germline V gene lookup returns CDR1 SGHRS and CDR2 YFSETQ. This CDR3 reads CASSSDRRFSYEQYV. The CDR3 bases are TGCGCCAGCAGCTCTGACAGGAGGTTCTCCTACGAGCAGTACGTC.